This TCR beta chain is from a study of CD8 T cells in cerebrospinal fluid in Alzheimer's disease. Notes on the study in general: EBV-specific TCRs in cerebrospinal fluid reportedly do not establish a causal EBV–Alzheimer's link.

This clonotype shows up as medium-sized by frequency. Its antigen is still unknown. CDR1 SGHRS and CDR2 YFSETQ come from the germline V gene. The CDR3 spans 17 residues. TCRdb re-called the 10x single-cell sequencing reads, yielding one record per CDR3 amino acid sequence without DNA. The sample holds over a thousand distinct CDR3 sequences. This TCR was recovered from a human donor in good health. The V and J genes are TRBV5-1 and TRBJ1-1; the TRBD1 assignment by TCRdb is unverifiable without DNA. Specimen: cerebrospinal fluid. CDR3 protein: CASSLKLHQGGSTEAFF.